A single sample is the source of the 23 T cell receptor beta chains below, sequenced in a study of Graves' ophthalmopathy and Graves' hyperthyroidism. Amplification from RNA transcripts yielded the TCR beta CDR3 regions. The authors performed first-round RT-PCR with HTBI primers and then a second-round multiplex PCR. TCRdb redid the calling of the multiplex PCR reads with MiXCR, one entry per CDR3 protein. This table has fewer than 350,000 distinct CDR3 sequences, roughly 16% appearing once. What was sequenced was peripheral blood. The receptor set was obtained from an adult man with Graves' ophthalmopathy.

In this sample, this clonotype turned up many times. The rearrangement uses TRBV28 and TRBJ2-2; a weak D match, TRBD2 (5 bases). The V end lost 5 bases, the J end lost 1 base, and 11 bases lay between the germline ends. This CDR3 spans 15 amino acids. The germline V gene encodes CDR1 MDHEN and CDR2 SYDVKM. CDR3 sequence (DNA): TGTGCCAGCAGTCGCGGACTGAAGAACACCGGGGAGCTGTTTTTT. Amino acid sequence: CASSRGLKNTGELFF.

This clonotype has more than one count but fewer than ten. V is TRBV12-3 or TRBV12-4 and J is TRBJ2-5, with D possibly being TRBD1 (5 bases). This CDR3 is built from 13 residues. Between the trimmed V and J ends, which lost 6 bases and 5 bases, there was a span of 13 bases. The CDR3 DNA reads TGTGCCAGCAGGTCAACAGGACCCGAGACCCAGTACTTC. This sequence encodes CASRSTGPETQYF.

At least ten counts were recorded for this clonotype. The chain uses TRBV3-1 and TRBJ2-5; D call uncertain. Germline V CDR1 and CDR2: LGHDT, YNNKEL (reference sequence). V was trimmed by 1 base and J by 5 bases, leaving 8 bases between them. The CDR3 consists of 13 residues. The CDR3 is CASSQVDVETQYF. DNA for the CDR3: TGTGCCAGCAGCCAAGTGGACGTTGAGACCCAGTACTTC.

In its sample, this clonotype was seen many times. At one of its ends the junction is not consistent with the germline gene, which may arise from a read error. The J gene is TRBJ2-7, the V gene TRBV30; a possible D gene is TRBD1 (6 bases). Germline V gives CDR1 GTSNPN, CDR2 SVGIG (reference sequence). This CDR3 region has 11 residues. CDR3 region: CAWSIPGHQNF. The DNA for the CDR3 is TGTGCCTGGAGTATACCGGGACACCAAAACTTC.

The CDR3 bases are TGTGCCAGCAGTCAGGGGTCTAGCGGGGGCTTTGAGCAGTACTTC. Amino acid sequence: CASSQGSSGGFEQYF. This chain uses TRBV6-1 with TRBJ2-7; 10 bases line up with TRBD2. The CDR3 extends over 15 amino acids. J gave up 7 bases and V 5 bases, and 11 bases lay outside the gene matches. Germline CDR1 is MNHNS and CDR2 is SASEGT.

This clonotype was observed many times. The chain links TRBV6-1 to TRBJ1-2; tentatively, D is TRBD1 (6 bases). Deletions cut 11 bases from V and 7 bases from J, with 20 bases between. This CDR3 has 13 residues. The germline gives CDR1 MNHNS, CDR2 SASEGT. CDR3 residues: CAATPGQGIGYTF. In DNA form, the CDR3 reads TGTGCCGCTACCCCAGGGCAGGGGATTGGCTACACCTTC.

This clonotype was counted many times. The V gene is TRBV6-5, the J gene TRBJ1-6; maybe TRBD1 (5 bases). Between the trimmed V and J ends, which lost 6 bases and 0 bases, there was a span of 9 bases. CDR1 MNHEY and CDR2 SVGAGI come from the germline V gene. The CDR3 consists of 15 residues. The CDR3 sequence is CASRLDSSYNSPLHF. The CDR3 nucleotides are TGTGCCAGCAGACTTGACAGCTCCTATAATTCACCCCTCCACTTT.

This clonotype was counted ten times or more. The CDR3: CASSYSARLAGLYEQYF. The CDR3 coding sequence is TGTGCCAGCAGTTACTCCGCCCGGCTAGCGGGACTCTACGAGCAGTACTTC. The chain combines TRBV6-5 with TRBJ2-7, with 9 positions matching TRBD2. V gave up 0 bases and J gave up 3 bases; unmatched junction bases: 9. Germline V gene lookup returns CDR1 MNHEY and CDR2 SVGAGI. The CDR3 is 17 residues long.

This clonotype appeared many times. The V gene is TRBV20-1, the J gene TRBJ1-5; 7 bases map to TRBD1. CDR1 and CDR2 (germline): DFQATT, SNEGSKA (reference sequence). The CDR3 has 14 residues. V lost 0 bases, J lost 10 bases, and 9 bases stayed unmatched. CDR3 residues: CSAREGQRYFPQHF. DNA for the CDR3: TGCAGTGCTAGAGAGGGACAGCGCTACTTCCCCCAGCATTTT.

This clonotype was seen only a few times. A read error may be the cause here, since a much bigger clone is one base away. This CDR3 fails to terminate in the conserved phenylalanine or tryptophan, so it likely reflects a read error. The gene calls are TRBV19 and TRBJ2-6, with D unclear. Germline CDR1 and CDR2: LNHDA and SQIVND (reference sequence). Trimming shortened V by 4 bases and J by 0 bases, and 7 bases separated the two germline ends. The CDR3 length is 15 residues. The CDR3 loop reads CASSKILSGANVLTL. As DNA, the CDR3 is TGTGCCAGTAGTAAGATACTCTCTGGGGCCAACGTCCTGACTCTC.

This clonotype was counted many times. This rearrangement joins TRBV4-1 to TRBJ2-2, with 7 bases lining up with TRBD2. Unmatched junction bases numbered 2, after V lost 6 bases and J lost 1 base. CDR1 is MGHRA and CDR2 is YSYEKL in the germline V gene. There are 14 residues in the CDR3. The CDR3 bases are TGCGCCAGCAGTCTAGCGGAGAACACCGGGGAGCTGTTTTTT. Translation gives CASSLAENTGELFF.

This clonotype was observed at least ten times. The chain joins TRBV7-2 to TRBJ1-1; 9 positions match TRBD1. The CDR3 sequence is 13 residues long. Germline values: CDR1 SGHTA, CDR2 FQGNSA. Trimming took 5 bases from V and 5 from J; bases not matched to a gene: 3. DNA for the CDR3: TGTGCCAGCAGCCGGGACAGGGCAACTGAAGCTTTCTTT. Protein sequence: CASSRDRATEAFF.

This clonotype showed up many times. V usage is TRBV12-3 or TRBV12-4 and J usage is TRBJ1-1; no firm D call. The CDR3 length is 17 residues. V was clipped by 3 bases and J by 4 bases, with 21 bases between them. The CDR3 reads CASSFNRGGVGGTEAFF. CDR3 nucleotide sequence: TGTGCCAGCAGTTTTAACCGCGGAGGAGTTGGTGGCACTGAAGCTTTCTTT.

This clonotype was detected many times. The V gene is TRBV5-4, the J gene TRBJ2-7, with 9 bases fitting TRBD2. CDR3 size: 16 residues. CDR1 and CDR2 from the germline V gene are SGHNT and YYREEE (reference sequence). Germline trimming cut 3 bases from V and 2 bases from J; bases unmatched to any gene: 9. The chain's CDR3 is CASSWVRSSGAYEQYF. The DNA of the CDR3 is TGTGCCAGCAGCTGGGTGAGATCTAGCGGGGCCTACGAGCAGTACTTC.

The sample holds many counts of this clonotype. The chain employs TRBV6-2 or TRBV6-3 and TRBJ1-4, with TRBD1 matching over 12 bases. The V gene end was trimmed by 4 bases and the J gene end by 7 bases; junction bases not matched to a gene: 10. The V gene's germline CDR1 is MNHEY and CDR2 SVGEGT. CDR3 length: 17 amino acids. This chain's CDR3 is CASSSPGQGAMGEKLFF. In DNA form, the CDR3 reads TGTGCCAGCAGTTCGCCGGGACAGGGGGCGATGGGTGAAAAACTGTTTTTT.

This clonotype showed up many times. V gene TRBV27 combines with J gene TRBJ1-5; D not resolved. CDR3 length equals 13 residues. V was cut by 3 bases and J by 7 bases, with 10 bases left in between. The V gene's germline CDR1 is MNHEY and CDR2 SMNVEV (reference sequence). CDR3 in DNA: TGTGCCAGCAGTTTGGGGAAGAGGCAGCCCCAGCATTTT. The encoded protein is CASSLGKRQPQHF.

This clonotype was observed at least ten times. This could be a read error, since a much larger clone is one nucleotide away. V and J are TRBV7-8 and TRBJ2-7; the match to TRBD2 covers 8 bases. The CDR3 spans 15 residues. Per the germline V gene, CDR1 is SGHVS and CDR2 is FQNEAQ. The DNA of the CDR3 is TGTGCCGGCAGCCGGGGCGGGGGGATTCTCTACGAGCAGTACTTC. Translated, it gives CAGSRGGGILYEQYF.

The chain uses TRBV6-2 or TRBV6-3 and TRBJ2-7; 7 nucleotides line up with TRBD2. Germline values: CDR1 MNHEY, CDR2 SVGEGT. The CDR3 covers 15 residues. V was clipped by 8 bases and J by 2 bases; unmatched bases: 12. The CDR3 spells CASGSLLAVPYEQYF. In nucleotides, the CDR3 is TGTGCCAGCGGTTCATTGCTAGCGGTTCCCTACGAGCAGTACTTC.

This clonotype was seen at least ten times. The rearrangement links TRBV2 to TRBJ1-5; 7 positions match TRBD1. This CDR3 has 14 residues. After removal of 3 bases from V and 7 bases from J, the junction contained 6 bases not matched to a gene. Germline-derived CDR1 and CDR2 are SNHLY and FYNNEI. CDR3: CASSDGQVAQPQHF. The CDR3 nucleotides read TGTGCCAGCAGTGATGGACAGGTTGCGCAGCCCCAGCATTTT. The full variable domain, rest sourced from reference TRBV2 and TRBJ1-5, is EPEVTQTPSHQVTQMGQEVILRCVPISNHLYFYWYRQILGQKVEFLVSFYNNEISEKSEIFDDQFSVERPDGSNFTLKIRSTKLEDSAMYFCASSDGQVAQPQHFGDGTRLSIL.

This clonotype was seen repeatedly, ten times or more. The chain links TRBV12-3 or TRBV12-4 to TRBJ2-2, with D uncertain. The V gene lost 1 base and the J gene lost 8 bases, with 14 bases spanning the gap. The CDR3 contains 15 residues. The DNA for the CDR3 is TGTGCCAGCAGTTTAGTTTTATCTACGGTTGGGGAGCTGTTTTTT. It yields the protein CASSLVLSTVGELFF.

This clonotype showed up many times. This chain uses TRBV6-2 or TRBV6-3 with TRBJ1-5; the match to TRBD1 covers 9 bases. The germline gives CDR1 MNHEY, CDR2 SVGEGT. V was clipped by 3 bases and J by 5 bases; unmatched bases: 2. The CDR3 totals 14 residues. The DNA of the CDR3 is TGTGCCAGCAGTTATACAGGGGGCTATCAGCCCCAGCATTTT. Its protein is CASSYTGGYQPQHF.

This clonotype was recorded a few times. V gene TRBV10-3 combines with J gene TRBJ1-2; D is perhaps TRBD1 (6 bases). Germline values: CDR1 ENHRY, CDR2 SYGVKD. The CDR3 is 14 residues long. Trimming took 4 bases from V and 4 from J, leaving 13 bases between them. In nucleotides, the CDR3 is TGTGCCATCAGTGCCTTACAGGGTAGCTATGGCTACACCTTC. Protein sequence: CAISALQGSYGYTF.

This clonotype was seen ten or more times. The genes are TRBV30 and TRBJ1-2, with TRBD1 matching over 10 bases. The CDR3 consists of 14 residues. J lost 3 bases, V lost 1 base, and 2 bases had no gene match. Per germline, CDR1 GTSNPN and CDR2 SVGIG (reference sequence). The DNA of the CDR3 is TGTGCCTGGAGTGGGGACAGGGGATACTATGGCTACACCTTC. This translates into CAWSGDRGYYGYTF.